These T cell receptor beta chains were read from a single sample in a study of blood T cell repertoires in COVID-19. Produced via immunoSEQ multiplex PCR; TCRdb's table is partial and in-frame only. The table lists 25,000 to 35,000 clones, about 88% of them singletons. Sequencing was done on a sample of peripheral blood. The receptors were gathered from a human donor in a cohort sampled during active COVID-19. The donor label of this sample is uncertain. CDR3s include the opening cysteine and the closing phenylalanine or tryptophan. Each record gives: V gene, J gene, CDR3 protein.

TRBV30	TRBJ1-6	CAWSEGWNSPLHF
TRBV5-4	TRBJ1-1	CASRRSGFKTEAFF
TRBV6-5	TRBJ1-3	CASSSPTGIGNTIYF
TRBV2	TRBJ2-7	CASNEAGTGPYEQYF
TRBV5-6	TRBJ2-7	CASSRQGDYEQYF
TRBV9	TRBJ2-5	CASSEGTSGVETQYF
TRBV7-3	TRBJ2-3	CASSPRQGIEDTQYF
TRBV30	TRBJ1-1	CAWSGSGTAVTEAFF
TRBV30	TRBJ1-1	CAWRGGSRTEAFF
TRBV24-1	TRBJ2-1	CATSDPTGLGEQFF
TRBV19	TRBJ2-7	CASSISPSGTTYEQYF
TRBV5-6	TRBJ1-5	CASSFRRDQPQHF
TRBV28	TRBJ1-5	CASTTGLAQPQHF
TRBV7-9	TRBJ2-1	CASSLSGGGYEQFF
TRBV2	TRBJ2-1	CATKVLAGGDEQFF
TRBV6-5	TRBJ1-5	CASSRTGTGDQPQHF
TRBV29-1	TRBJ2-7	CSVGRGQGTYEQYF